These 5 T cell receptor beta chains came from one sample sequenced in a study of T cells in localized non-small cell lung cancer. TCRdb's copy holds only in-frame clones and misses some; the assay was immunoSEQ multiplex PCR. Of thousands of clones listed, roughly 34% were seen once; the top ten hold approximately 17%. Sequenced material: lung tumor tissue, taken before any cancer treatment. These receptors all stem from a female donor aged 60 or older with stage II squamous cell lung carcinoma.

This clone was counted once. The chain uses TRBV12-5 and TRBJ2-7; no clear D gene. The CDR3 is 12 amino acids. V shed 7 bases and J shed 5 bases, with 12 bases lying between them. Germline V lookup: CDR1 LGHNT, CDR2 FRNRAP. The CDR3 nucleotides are TGTGCTAGTGAGGAATCCGTACACGAGCAGTACTTC. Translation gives CASEESVHEQYF. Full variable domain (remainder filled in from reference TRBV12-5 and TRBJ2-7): DARVTQTPRHKVTEMGQEVTMRCQPILGHNTVFWYRQTMMQGLELLAYFRNRAPLDDSGMPKDRFSAEMPDATLATLKIQPSEPRDSAVYFCASEESVHEQYFGPGTRLTVT.

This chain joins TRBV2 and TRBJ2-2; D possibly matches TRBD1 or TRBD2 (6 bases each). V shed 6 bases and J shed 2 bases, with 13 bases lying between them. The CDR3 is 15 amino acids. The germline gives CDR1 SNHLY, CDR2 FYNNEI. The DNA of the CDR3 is TGTGCCAGCAGATTCGGGGGCCCTAACACCGGGGAGCTGTTTTTT. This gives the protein CASRFGGPNTGELFF.

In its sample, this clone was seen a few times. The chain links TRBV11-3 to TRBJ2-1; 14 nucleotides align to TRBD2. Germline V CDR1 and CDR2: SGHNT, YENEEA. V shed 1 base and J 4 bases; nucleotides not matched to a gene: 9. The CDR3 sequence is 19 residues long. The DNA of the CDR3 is TGTGCCAGCAGCTTAGGAGGTTGGACTAGCGGGGGGCGATACAATGAGCAGTTCTTC. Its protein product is CASSLGGWTSGGRYNEQFF.

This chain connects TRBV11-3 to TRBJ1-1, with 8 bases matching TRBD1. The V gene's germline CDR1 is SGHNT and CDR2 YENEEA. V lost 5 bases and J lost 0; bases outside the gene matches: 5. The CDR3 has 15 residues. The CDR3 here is CASSQLTGVNTEAFF. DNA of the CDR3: TGTGCCAGCAGCCAGTTGACAGGGGTGAACACTGAAGCTTTCTTT.

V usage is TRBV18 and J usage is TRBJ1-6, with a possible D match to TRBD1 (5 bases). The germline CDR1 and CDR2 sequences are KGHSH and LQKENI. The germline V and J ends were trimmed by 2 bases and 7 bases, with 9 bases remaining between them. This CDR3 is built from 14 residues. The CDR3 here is CASSPTQENSPLHF. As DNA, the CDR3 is TGTGCCAGCTCACCAACACAGGAGAATTCACCCCTCCACTTT.